This TCR beta chain is from a study of T cell responses to AZD1222 COVID-19 vaccine. Study-level findings and limits: Across the whole spike, CD4 TCRs peaked at regions 160-218 and 743-854. Recipients of AZD1222 seropositive at baseline numbered only 5 to 7. Mostly white British, mostly female donors; authors suggested clonal diversity may be underestimated.

This clone was seen just once. Antigen: not known. Generated by immunoSEQ multiplex PCR, the TCRdb table keeps only in-frame clones and is missing some. The table shows over 100,000 clones, with about 88% occurring only once. Source: peripheral blood, taken on day 0 of AZD1222 vaccination. This clonotype was obtained from an adult in good health.

CDR3 sequence: CASRGLNNYGYTF. CDR3 coding DNA: TGCGCCAGCAGAGGACTAAACAACTATGGCTACACCTTC. This chain links TRBV5-1 with TRBJ1-2; D not certain. This CDR3 has 13 residues. Trimming left V 5 bases short and J 2 bases short, with 10 bases between. The germline V gene has CDR1 SGHRS and CDR2 YFSETQ.